This passage covers 14 T cell receptor beta chains from one sample sequenced in a study of blood T cell repertoires in COVID-19. Sequencing used immunoSEQ multiplex PCR; TCRdb keeps in-frame clones, though not all of them. The table lists around 79,000 clones, about 89% of them singletons. Sequencing was done on a sample of peripheral blood. The receptors here all came from a man aged 65 to 85 with active or convalescent COVID-19.

The chain employs TRBV5-1 and TRBJ2-2, with a tentative D call TRBD2 (5 bases). Germline V gene data show CDR1 as SGHRS and CDR2 as YFSETQ. V lost 2 bases to trimming and J lost 1 base, with 9 bases between them. The CDR3 spans 15 residues. Written as DNA, the CDR3 is TGCGCCAGCAGCTTTCCTAGCCTGAACACCGGGGAGCTGTTTTTT. Amino acid sequence: CASSFPSLNTGELFF.

The chain employs TRBV28 and TRBJ2-7; D ambiguous. The CDR3 loop spans 14 amino acids. Germline CDR1 MDHEN, CDR2 SYDVKM. Trimming left V 5 bases short and J 4 bases short, with 15 bases between. Written as DNA, the CDR3 is TGTGCCAGCAGTGCAACTGGGCGATCTTACGAGCAGTACTTC. It yields the protein CASSATGRSYEQYF.

This clone was observed a handful of times. The chain is built from TRBV6-2 or TRBV6-3 and TRBJ1-1; possibly TRBD1 for D (5 bases). In germline, CDR1 is MNHEY, CDR2 SVGEGT. With 2 bases removed from V and 4 bases from J, the gap between germline ends came to 8 bases. The CDR3 is 13 residues long. The CDR3 bases are TGTGCCAGCAGTTACGCCGGGGGCACTGAAGCTTTCTTT. This gives the protein CASSYAGGTEAFF.

This sequence joins TRBV7-8 and TRBJ2-3; D unclear. CDR3 length: 11 residues. Germline CDR1 SGHVS, CDR2 FQNEAQ. Deletions cut 4 bases from V and 3 bases from J, with 2 bases between. CDR3 in DNA: TGTGCCAGCAGCTCAACAGATACGCAGTATTTT. Amino acid sequence: CASSSTDTQYF.

J is TRBJ1-1 and V is TRBV14; D may be TRBD1 (6 bases). The CDR3 extends over 15 amino acids. Trimming left V 1 base short and J 4 bases short, with 13 bases between. Germline V gene sequence: CDR1 SGHDN, CDR2 FVKESK. CDR3 sequence reads: CASSQGGQSGTEAFF. The CDR3 DNA reads as TGTGCCAGCAGCCAAGGTGGACAGTCGGGCACTGAAGCTTTCTTT.

V gene TRBV7-6 combines with J gene TRBJ2-7; 8 bases agree with TRBD2. V gave up 5 bases and J gave up 4 bases; unmatched junction bases: 10. This CDR3 comprises 15 residues. Germline CDR1 SGHVS, CDR2 FNYEAQ. The CDR3 bases are TGTGCCAGCAGCCAATCGGGGGGGCCAGAGTACGAGCAGTACTTC. This gives the protein CASSQSGGPEYEQYF.

This clone was found once. This chain links TRBV7-6 with TRBJ2-1; possibly TRBD2 for D (5 bases). Trimming took off 3 bases at V and 3 bases at J, with 18 bases between the two ends. From germline, CDR1 is SGHVS and CDR2 FNYEAQ. The CDR3 consists of 17 residues. The CDR3 nucleotides read TGTGCCAGCAGCTTCAGATTCCTAGCACTGAACTACAATGAGCAGTTCTTC. Its protein is CASSFRFLALNYNEQFF.

The chain couples TRBV10-3 to TRBJ2-5; D ambiguous. Trimming left V 6 bases short and J 0 bases short, with 11 bases between. The CDR3 is made up of 14 amino acids. Germline lookup yields CDR1 ENHRY and CDR2 SYGVKD. The DNA for the CDR3 is TGTGCCATCAGAGCGTCGGCGAACCAAGAGACCCAGTACTTC. Its protein product is CAIRASANQETQYF.

J is TRBJ2-1 and V is TRBV5-1, with 9 bases lining up with TRBD2. The CDR3 is made up of 15 amino acids. Trimming at V came to 1 base and at J to 5 bases, leaving 4 bases not matched to a gene. Per the germline V gene, CDR1 is SGHRS and CDR2 is YFSETQ. The CDR3 DNA follows: TGCGCCAGCAGCTTGATGGCTAGCGGGAACAATGAGCAGTTCTTC. Protein: CASSLMASGNNEQFF.

This chain links TRBV5-8 with TRBJ2-7; TRBD1 matches at 10 bases. There are 17 residues in the CDR3. Unmatched junction bases numbered 10, after V lost 4 bases and J lost 0 bases. The germline gives CDR1 SGHTS, CDR2 YDEGEE. DNA of the CDR3: TGTGCCAGCAGCAAACGGGACAGGGGTGAAAACTCCTACGAGCAGTACTTC. Its translation: CASSKRDRGENSYEQYF.

J is TRBJ1-5 and V is TRBV7-8; D is possibly TRBD1 (6 bases). Per the germline V gene, CDR1 is SGHVS and CDR2 is FQNEAQ. The length of the CDR3 is 15 residues. V lost 4 bases and J lost 3, with 13 bases in between. The CDR3 loop reads CASSSTTGPNQPQHF. CDR3 in DNA: TGTGCCAGCAGCTCCACGACAGGCCCCAATCAGCCCCAGCATTTT.

V and J are TRBV3-1 (or the pseudogene TRBV3-2) and TRBJ2-1; TRBD2 matches at 12 bases. The germline V gene encodes CDR1 LGHDT and CDR2 YNNKEL (reference sequence). The CDR3 has 16 residues. V lost 4 bases and J lost 4; bases outside the gene matches: 5. CDR3 sequence (DNA): TGTGCCAGCAGCCCCACCCTAGCGGGAGGGTACAATGAGCAGTTCTTC. Translation gives CASSPTLAGGYNEQFF.

This chain links TRBV9 with TRBJ2-3, with D possibly being TRBD2 (6 bases). Looked up from germline, CDR1 is SGDLS and CDR2 is YYNGEE. CDR3 length: 16 residues. V was shortened by 4 bases and J by 2 bases, with 17 bases between the two germline ends. The CDR3 spells CASSPSGLAPTDTQYF. The CDR3 coding sequence is TGTGCCAGCAGCCCGAGCGGGCTAGCGCCCACAGATACGCAGTATTTT. Looking up the rest from reference TRBV9 and TRBJ2-3 gives the full variable domain: DSGVTQTPKHLITATGQRVTLRCSPRSGDLSVYWYQQSLDQGLQFLIQYYNGEERAKGNILERFSAQQFPDLHSELNLSSLELGDSALYFCASSPSGLAPTDTQYFGPGTRLTVL.

This chain joins TRBV15 and TRBJ2-1; TRBD1 aligns across 9 bases. The CDR3 loop spans 16 amino acids. The J segment lost 4 bases and the V segment lost 2 bases, leaving 6 bases of the junction unmatched. The germline CDR1 and CDR2 sequences are LNHNV and YYDKDF (reference sequence). In DNA form, the CDR3 reads TGTGCCACCAGCAGACTTGACAGGGGGGGTTACAATGAGCAGTTCTTC. It codes for CATSRLDRGGYNEQFF.